The 25 T cell receptor beta chains given below trace back to one sample, sequenced in a study of neoadjuvant anti-PD-1 for oral cavity cancer. Some clones are missing from TCRdb's copy, which holds only in-frame ones; the method was immunoSEQ multiplex PCR. The sample consists of around 12,000 clones, approximately 61% of them appearing once. The material sequenced was PBMCs, taken before nivolumab (anti-PD-1) treatment. All receptors come from a person between 40 and 85 years old with oral cavity squamous cell carcinoma.

A single count supports this clone. The CDR3 loop reads CASSIGQQRNTEAFF. CDR3 coding DNA: TGTGCCAGTAGTATAGGACAGCAGAGGAACACTGAAGCTTTCTTT. This chain joins TRBV19 and TRBJ1-1, with a tentative D call TRBD1 (5 bases). Germline V gene sequence: CDR1 LNHDA, CDR2 SQIVND (reference sequence). The length of the CDR3 is 15 residues. The V and J ends lost 1 base and 1 base respectively, with 10 bases between them. The whole variable domain, filled in from reference TRBV19 and TRBJ1-1, reads DGGITQSPKYLFRKEGQNVTLSCEQNLNHDAMYWYRQDPGQGLRLIYYSQIVNDFQKGDIAEGYSVSREKKESFPLTVTSAQKNPTAFYLCASSIGQQRNTEAFFGQGTRLTVV.

There are a few counts of this clone. The chain uses TRBV10-2 and TRBJ1-5; TRBD1 matches 9 bases. The CDR3 length is 15 residues. Germline V gene data show CDR1 as WSHSY and CDR2 as SAAADI. Trimming took 6 bases from V and 0 from J; bases not matched to a gene: 3. The CDR3 protein is CASRTGGYSNQPQHF. The CDR3 nucleotides are TGCGCCAGCAGAACAGGGGGCTATAGCAATCAGCCCCAGCATTTT.

This clone was found once. The V call is TRBV4-2, the J call TRBJ2-5; maybe TRBD2 (7 bases). The V end lost 2 bases, the J end lost 2 bases, and 15 bases lay between the germline ends. This CDR3 is 16 amino acids long. CDR1 is LGHNA, CDR2 YNFKEQ, per germline. The CDR3: CASSQMGGAQQETQYF. The CDR3 bases are TGTGCCAGCAGCCAAATGGGGGGGGCCCAACAAGAGACCCAGTACTTC.

The genes are TRBV19 and TRBJ2-1; the match to TRBD2 covers 8 bases. Germline values: CDR1 LNHDA, CDR2 SQIVND (reference sequence). The V and J ends lost 6 bases and 13 bases, in that order; junction bases with no gene match: 5. CDR3 size: 11 residues. The CDR3 coding sequence is TGTGCCAGTAGCCCGGGACTAGGTCAGTTCTTC. It is translated as CASSPGLGQFF.

V is TRBV6-1 and J is TRBJ1-2, with D possibly matching TRBD1 (6 bases). CDR3 length: 15 residues. Between the trimmed V and J ends, which lost 6 bases and 0 bases, there was a span of 14 bases. Germline values: CDR1 MNHNS, CDR2 SASEGT. CDR3 region: CASRREDSSNYGYTF. CDR3 DNA sequence: TGTGCCAGCAGGCGAGAGGACAGCTCTAACTATGGCTACACCTTC.

This chain uses TRBV2 with TRBJ1-2, with TRBD1 matching over 9 bases. The CDR3 consists of 14 residues. Trimming removed 4 bases from V and 5 bases from J; junction bases left unmatched: 5. Germline V lookup: CDR1 SNHLY, CDR2 FYNNEI. CDR3 protein: CASSVGQGGYGYTF. CDR3 bases: TGTGCCAGCAGTGTGGGACAGGGAGGGTATGGCTACACCTTC.

This chain uses TRBV5-4 with TRBJ2-7; D not certain. CDR3 length: 11 amino acids. V dropped 0 bases and J dropped 6 bases, with 4 bases sitting between them. From germline, CDR1 is SGHNT and CDR2 YYREEE (reference sequence). CDR3 nucleotide sequence: TGTGCCAGCAGCTTGGAAGGCGAGCAGTACTTC. Translation: CASSLEGEQYF. Drawing the rest from reference TRBV5-4 and TRBJ2-7, the complete variable domain is ETGVTQSPTHLIKTRGQQVTLRCSSQSGHNTVSWYQQALGQGPQFIFQYYREEENGRGNFPPRFSGLQFPNYSSELNVNALELDDSALYLCASSLEGEQYFGPGTRLTVT.

The chain employs TRBV2 and TRBJ2-7; D might be TRBD2 (5 bases). V gave up 7 bases and J gave up 2 bases, with 12 bases separating them. The CDR3 covers 13 residues. Germline V CDR1 and CDR2: SNHLY, FYNNEI. The CDR3 DNA reads as TGTGCCAGCAACGCGGGTGGCCCCTACGAGCAGTACTTC. This gives the protein CASNAGGPYEQYF.

CDR3 protein: CASSSTRTASGNTIYF. The CDR3 DNA is TGTGCCAGCAGTTCGACTCGGACAGCCTCTGGAAACACCATATATTTT. The chain couples TRBV2 to TRBJ1-3; D might be TRBD1 (6 bases). The CDR3 runs 16 residues. Germline CDR1 is SNHLY and CDR2 is FYNNEI. V was pared by 5 bases and J by 0 bases, with 14 bases between. The variable domain in full, with the rest retrieved from reference TRBV2 and TRBJ1-3, is EPEVTQTPSHQVTQMGQEVILRCVPISNHLYFYWYRQILGQKVEFLVSFYNNEISEKSEIFDDQFSVERPDGSNFTLKIRSTKLEDSAMYFCASSSTRTASGNTIYFGEGSWLTVV.

The chain combines TRBV6-1 with TRBJ2-3, with D perhaps being TRBD1 or TRBD2 (6 bases each). Germline V gene lookup returns CDR1 MNHNS and CDR2 SASEGT. V was shortened by 1 base and J by 6 bases, with 20 bases between the two germline ends. The CDR3 has 17 residues. The CDR3 DNA is TGTGCCAGCAGTGAAGTACAGGGTGGGTTCAGCGGGGATACGCAGTATTTT. Amino acid sequence: CASSEVQGGFSGDTQYF.

The chain combines TRBV11-2 with TRBJ2-1; 10 bases are a match to TRBD1. After removal of 5 bases from V and 6 bases from J, the junction contained 10 bases not matched to a gene. CDR3 length: 16 residues. Per germline, CDR1 SGHAT and CDR2 FQNNGV. Here the CDR3 reads CASSPLGQGFVNEQFF. The CDR3 nucleotides are TGTGCCAGCAGCCCCTTGGGACAGGGGTTTGTCAATGAGCAGTTCTTC.

This chain links TRBV2 with TRBJ1-1, with D tentatively TRBD1 (6 bases). V was pared by 9 bases and J by 1 base, with 12 bases between. The CDR3 is made up of 13 amino acids. CDR1 SNHLY and CDR2 FYNNEI come from the germline V gene. CDR3 bases: TGTGCCAGAACAGGGACGACGAACACTGAAGCTTTCTTT. Translation: CARTGTTNTEAFF.

This chain joins TRBV7-9 and TRBJ1-1; tentatively, D is TRBD1 (5 bases). CDR3 length: 15 residues. CDR1 SEHNR and CDR2 FQNEAQ come from the germline V gene (reference sequence). V lost 5 bases and J 3 bases, leaving 16 bases between the germline ends. The CDR3 loop reads CASSPQAGVDTEAFF. CDR3 nucleotides: TGTGCCAGCAGCCCCCAGGCGGGGGTGGACACTGAAGCTTTCTTT.

J is TRBJ2-1 and V is TRBV6-1, with D maybe TRBD1 (6 bases). Trimming shortened V by 6 bases and J by 7 bases, and 16 bases separated the two germline ends. The CDR3 runs 14 residues. CDR1 and CDR2 from the germline V gene are MNHNS and SASEGT. CDR3 region: CASRRQVGANEQFF. The CDR3 nucleotides read TGTGCCAGCAGGCGACAGGTGGGCGCTAATGAGCAGTTCTTC.

This sequence joins TRBV5-6 and TRBJ2-5, with D possibly called TRBD1 or TRBD2 (5 bases each). CDR3 length equals 15 residues. Trimming took off 0 bases at V and 4 bases at J, with 13 bases between the two ends. In germline, CDR1 is SGHDT, CDR2 YYEEEE. In nucleotides, the CDR3 is TGTGCCAGCAGCTTGGTGGGCCAGGGAGTAGAGACCCAGTACTTC. It is translated as CASSLVGQGVETQYF. The entire variable domain, with the rest obtained from reference TRBV5-6 and TRBJ2-5, is as follows: DAGVTQSPTHLIKTRGQQVTLRCSPKSGHDTVSWYQQALGQGPQFIFQYYEEEERQRGNFPDRFSGHQFPNYSSELNVNALLLGDSALYLCASSLVGQGVETQYFGPGTRLLVL.

In its sample, this clone was seen a few times. This sequence joins TRBV5-4 and TRBJ1-2; D gene unclear. This CDR3 is built from 13 residues. From germline, CDR1 is SGHNT and CDR2 YYREEE (reference sequence). The V and J ends lost 3 bases and 6 bases respectively, with 12 bases between them. CDR3: CASSSAGSHGYTF. The CDR3 DNA follows: TGTGCCAGCAGCTCGGCAGGATCTCATGGCTACACCTTC.

This clone was seen more than once but under ten times. The gene calls are TRBV2 and TRBJ1-3, with D possibly matching TRBD1 (6 bases). Germline values: CDR1 SNHLY, CDR2 FYNNEI. The CDR3 runs to 12 residues. V lost 7 bases and J 2 bases, leaving 6 bases between the germline ends. The CDR3 sequence is CASNRAGNTIYF. The CDR3 coding sequence is TGTGCCAGCAACAGGGCTGGAAACACCATATATTTT.

The V and J genes are TRBV4-1 and TRBJ2-1; no reliable D call. The CDR3 spans 13 residues. Germline V CDR1 and CDR2: MGHRA, YSYEKL. V lost 3 bases to trimming and J lost 1 base, with 4 bases between them. The CDR3 nucleotides are TGCGCCAGCAGCCAGATTTCCTACAATGAGCAGTTCTTC. Amino acid sequence: CASSQISYNEQFF.

The rearrangement joins TRBV2 to TRBJ2-2, with D perhaps TRBD2 (5 bases). CDR3 size: 15 residues. Germline V gene lookup returns CDR1 SNHLY and CDR2 FYNNEI. The V gene lost 4 bases and the J gene lost 1 base, with 10 bases spanning the gap. The CDR3, as DNA: TGTGCCAGCAGTGGGCGGAGGCTGAACACCGGGGAGCTGTTTTTT. It codes for CASSGRRLNTGELFF.

The chain couples TRBV5-1 to TRBJ2-5; 12 nucleotides line up with TRBD2. Germline lookup yields CDR1 SGHRS and CDR2 YFSETQ. J was trimmed by 1 base and V by 0 bases; bases with no gene match: 7. This CDR3 region has 18 residues. The CDR3 DNA reads TGCGCCAGCAGCTTGGGACTAGCGGGGGATCCGAGCCAAGAGACCCAGTACTTC. Its translation is CASSLGLAGDPSQETQYF.

This chain connects TRBV30 to TRBJ1-5, with TRBD1 matching over 10 bases. After removal of 5 bases from V and 3 bases from J, the junction contained 4 bases not matched to a gene. The CDR3 runs to 14 residues. From germline, CDR1 is GTSNPN and CDR2 SVGIG (reference sequence). The CDR3, as DNA: TGTGCCTGGGAAGGGACAGGGGACAATCAGCCCCAGCATTTT. This codes for CAWEGTGDNQPQHF.

The chain combines TRBV5-8 with TRBJ2-1; 13 nucleotides line up with TRBD2. V lost 4 bases, J lost 9 bases, and 7 bases stayed unmatched. Germline CDR1 SGHTS, CDR2 YDEGEE. This CDR3 contains 15 residues. CDR3 sequence (DNA): TGTGCCAGCAGCCTCGGGACTAGCGGGGTCGGTGAGCAGTTCTTC. It is translated as CASSLGTSGVGEQFF.

The chain joins TRBV15 to TRBJ2-2, with D tentatively TRBD2 (6 bases). This CDR3 region has 16 residues. The V gene lost 1 base and the J gene lost 4 bases, with 13 bases spanning the gap. The germline V gene has CDR1 LNHNV and CDR2 YYDKDF (reference sequence). CDR3 in DNA: TGTGCCACCAGCAGAGGAGATGGCGGGATCACCGGGGAGCTGTTTTTT. Its translation is CATSRGDGGITGELFF.

This rearrangement joins TRBV6-1 to TRBJ1-2, with no clear D. CDR1 is MNHNS, CDR2 SASEGT, per germline. V lost 3 bases, J lost 2 bases, and 1 base lay in between. The CDR3 contains 11 residues. The CDR3 region is CASSDNYGYTF. CDR3 DNA: TGTGCCAGCAGTGACAACTATGGCTACACCTTC.

The V call is TRBV10-3, the J call TRBJ1-5; D is unclear. V was trimmed by 5 bases and J by 2 bases, leaving 7 bases between them. The CDR3 spans 13 residues. Germline V CDR1 and CDR2: ENHRY, SYGVKD. This CDR3 is CAISPVGNQPQHF. The DNA for the CDR3 is TGTGCCATCAGTCCGGTAGGCAATCAGCCCCAGCATTTT.